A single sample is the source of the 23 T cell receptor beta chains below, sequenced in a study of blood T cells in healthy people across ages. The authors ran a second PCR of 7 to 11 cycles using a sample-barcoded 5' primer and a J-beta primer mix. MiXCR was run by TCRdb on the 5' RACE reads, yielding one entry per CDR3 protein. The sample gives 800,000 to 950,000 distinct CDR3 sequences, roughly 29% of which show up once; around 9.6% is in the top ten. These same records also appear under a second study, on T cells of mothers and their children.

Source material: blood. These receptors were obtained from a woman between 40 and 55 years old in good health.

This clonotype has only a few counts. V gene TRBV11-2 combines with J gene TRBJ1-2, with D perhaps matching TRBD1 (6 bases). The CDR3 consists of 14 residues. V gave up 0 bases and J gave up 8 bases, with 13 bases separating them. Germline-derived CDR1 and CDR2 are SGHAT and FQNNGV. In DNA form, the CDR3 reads TGTGCCAGCAGCTTAGAAAGCACAGGGCAAGGCTACACCTTC. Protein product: CASSLESTGQGYTF.

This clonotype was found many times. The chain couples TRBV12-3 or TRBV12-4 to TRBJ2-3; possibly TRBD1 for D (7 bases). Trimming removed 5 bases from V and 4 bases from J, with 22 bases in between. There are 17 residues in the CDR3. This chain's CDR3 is CASSAAWRGGGSDTQYF. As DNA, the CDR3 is TGTGCCAGCAGTGCCGCTTGGAGAGGAGGGGGCTCAGATACGCAGTATTTT.

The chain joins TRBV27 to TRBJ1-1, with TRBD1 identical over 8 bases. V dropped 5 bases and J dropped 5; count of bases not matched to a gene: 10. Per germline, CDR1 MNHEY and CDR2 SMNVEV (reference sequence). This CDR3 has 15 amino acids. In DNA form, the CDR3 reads TGTGCCAGCAGTATTACAGGGGGAAGGTTAACTGAAGCTTTCTTT. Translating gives CASSITGGRLTEAFF.

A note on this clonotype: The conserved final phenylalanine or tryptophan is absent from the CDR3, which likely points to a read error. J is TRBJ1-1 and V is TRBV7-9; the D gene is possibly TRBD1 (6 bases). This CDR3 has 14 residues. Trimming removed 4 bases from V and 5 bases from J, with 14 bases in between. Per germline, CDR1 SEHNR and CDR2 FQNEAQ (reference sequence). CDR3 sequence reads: CASSSQGLRTEAFC. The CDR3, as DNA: TGTGCCAGCAGCTCACAGGGTTTAAGGACTGAAGCTTTCTGT.

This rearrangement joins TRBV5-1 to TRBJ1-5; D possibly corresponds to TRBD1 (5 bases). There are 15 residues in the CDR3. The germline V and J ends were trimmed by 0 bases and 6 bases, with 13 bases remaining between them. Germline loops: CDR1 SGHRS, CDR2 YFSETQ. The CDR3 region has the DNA TGCGCCAGCAGCTTGGATGGGGGTTCGGCTCAGCCCCAGCATTTT. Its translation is CASSLDGGSAQPQHF.

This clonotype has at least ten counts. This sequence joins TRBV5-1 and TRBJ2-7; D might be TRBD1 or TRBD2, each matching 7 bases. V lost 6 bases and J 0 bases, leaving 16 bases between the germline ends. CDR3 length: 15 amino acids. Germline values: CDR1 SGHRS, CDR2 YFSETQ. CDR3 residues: CASTPGGGHSYEQYF. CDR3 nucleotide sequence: TGCGCCAGCACCCCAGGGGGGGGGCACTCCTACGAGCAGTACTTC.

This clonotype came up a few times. DNA for the CDR3: TGCGCCAGCAGCTTGGAGAGAATGGGGGGAGCTTTCTTT. Encoded protein: CASSLERMGGAFF. The gene calls are TRBV5-1 and TRBJ1-1; maybe TRBD1 (5 bases). The CDR3 contains 13 residues. Germline V gives CDR1 SGHRS, CDR2 YFSETQ. The V end lost 0 bases, the J end lost 10 bases, and 13 bases lay between the germline ends.

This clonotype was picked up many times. CDR3 protein: CASSLGSRAGSPLHF. CDR3 in DNA: TGTGCCAGCAGCTTAGGGAGCAGGGCTGGGTCACCCCTCCACTTT. The chain employs TRBV7-2 and TRBJ1-6; TRBD1 is a possible D gene (5 bases). The CDR3 sequence is 15 residues long. Trimming took 1 base from V and 10 from J, leaving 14 bases between them. Looked up from germline, CDR1 is SGHTA and CDR2 is FQGNSA.

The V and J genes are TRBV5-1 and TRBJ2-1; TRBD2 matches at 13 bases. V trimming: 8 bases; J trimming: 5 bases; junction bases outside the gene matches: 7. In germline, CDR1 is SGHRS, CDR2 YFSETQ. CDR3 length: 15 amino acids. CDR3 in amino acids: CASSEGTSGDNEQFF. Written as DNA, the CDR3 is TGCGCCAGTAGCGAGGGGACTAGCGGGGACAATGAGCAGTTCTTC.

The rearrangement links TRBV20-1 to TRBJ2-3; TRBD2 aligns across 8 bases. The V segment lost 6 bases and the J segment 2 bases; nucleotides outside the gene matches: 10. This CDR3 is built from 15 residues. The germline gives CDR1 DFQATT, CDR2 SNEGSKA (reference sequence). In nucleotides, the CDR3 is TGCAGTGCCCGAGGCGGGGGGTCCTACACAGATACGCAGTATTTT. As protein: CSARGGGSYTDTQYF.

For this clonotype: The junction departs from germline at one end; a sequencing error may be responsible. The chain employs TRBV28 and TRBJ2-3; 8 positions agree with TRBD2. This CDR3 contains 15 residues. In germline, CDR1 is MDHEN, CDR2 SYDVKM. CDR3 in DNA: TGTGCCATCAGTTTTCAGCGGGGGATTCCAGATACGCAGTATTTT. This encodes CAISFQRGIPDTQYF.

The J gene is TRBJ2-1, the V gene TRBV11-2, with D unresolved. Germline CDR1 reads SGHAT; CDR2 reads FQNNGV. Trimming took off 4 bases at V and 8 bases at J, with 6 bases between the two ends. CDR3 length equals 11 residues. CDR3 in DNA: TGTGCCAGCAGCTGGCAGTATGAGCAGTTCTTC. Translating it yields CASSWQYEQFF.

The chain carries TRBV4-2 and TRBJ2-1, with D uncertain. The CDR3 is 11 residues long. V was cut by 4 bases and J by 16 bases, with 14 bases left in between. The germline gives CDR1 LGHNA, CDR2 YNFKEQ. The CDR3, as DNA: TGTGCCAGCAGCCGAGACCACGCCTTATTCTTC. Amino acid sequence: CASSRDHALFF.

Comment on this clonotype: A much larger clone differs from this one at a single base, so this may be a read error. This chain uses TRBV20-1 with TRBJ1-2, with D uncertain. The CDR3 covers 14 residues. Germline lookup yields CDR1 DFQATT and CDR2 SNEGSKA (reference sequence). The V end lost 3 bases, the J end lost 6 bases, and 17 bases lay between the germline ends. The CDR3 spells CSARDGVTSDGYTF. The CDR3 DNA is TGCAGTGCTAGGGACGGGGTTACGTCAGATGGCTACACCTTC.

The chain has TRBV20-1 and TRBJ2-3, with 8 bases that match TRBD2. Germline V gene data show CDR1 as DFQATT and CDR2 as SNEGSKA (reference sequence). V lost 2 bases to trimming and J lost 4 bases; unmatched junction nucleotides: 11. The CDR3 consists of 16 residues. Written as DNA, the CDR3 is TGCAGTGCTAGATATCTAGGACTAGCAGAGGCAGATACGCAGTATTTT. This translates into CSARYLGLAEADTQYF.

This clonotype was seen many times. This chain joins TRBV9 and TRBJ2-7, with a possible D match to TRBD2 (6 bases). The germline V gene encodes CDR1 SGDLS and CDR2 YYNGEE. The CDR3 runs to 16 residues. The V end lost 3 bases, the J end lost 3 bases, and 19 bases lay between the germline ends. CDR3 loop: CASSASQRADLYEQYF. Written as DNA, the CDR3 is TGTGCCAGCAGCGCCTCACAGCGGGCAGACCTCTACGAGCAGTACTTC.

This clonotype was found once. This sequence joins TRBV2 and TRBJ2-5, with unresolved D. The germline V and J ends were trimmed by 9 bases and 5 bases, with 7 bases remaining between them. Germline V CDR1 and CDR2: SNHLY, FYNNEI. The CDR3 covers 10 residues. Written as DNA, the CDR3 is TGTGCCAGGCGAACTGAGACCCAGTACTTC. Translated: CARRTETQYF.

The CDR3 here is CASSQAPGSWKQFF. The CDR3 DNA is TGCGCCAGCAGCCAAGCTCCAGGGAGCTGGAAGCAGTTCTTC. J is TRBJ2-1 and V is TRBV4-3; tentatively, D is TRBD1 or TRBD2 (5 bases each). The CDR3 totals 14 residues. The germline V gene encodes CDR1 LGHNA and CDR2 YSLEER. Trimming removed 1 base from V and 11 bases from J, with 15 bases in between.

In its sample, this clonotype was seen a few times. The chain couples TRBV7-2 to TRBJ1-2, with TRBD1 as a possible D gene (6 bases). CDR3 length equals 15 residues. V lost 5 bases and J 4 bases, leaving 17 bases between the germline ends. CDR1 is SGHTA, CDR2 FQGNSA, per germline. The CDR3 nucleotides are TGTGCCAGCAGCACCTCACAGGGAGGACGCTATGGCTACACCTTC. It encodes CASSTSQGGRYGYTF.

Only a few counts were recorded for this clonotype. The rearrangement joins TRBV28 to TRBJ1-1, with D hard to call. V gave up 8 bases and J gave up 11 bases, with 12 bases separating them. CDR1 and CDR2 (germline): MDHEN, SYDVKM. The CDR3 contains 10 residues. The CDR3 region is CASGTLSAFF. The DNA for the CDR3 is TGTGCCAGCGGCACATTGTCGGCTTTCTTT. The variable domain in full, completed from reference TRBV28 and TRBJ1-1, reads DVKVTQSSRYLVKRTGEKVFLECVQDMDHENMFWYRQDPGLGLRLIYFSYDVKMKEKGDIPEGYSVSREKKERFSLILESASTNQTSMYLCASGTLSAFFGQGTRLTVV.

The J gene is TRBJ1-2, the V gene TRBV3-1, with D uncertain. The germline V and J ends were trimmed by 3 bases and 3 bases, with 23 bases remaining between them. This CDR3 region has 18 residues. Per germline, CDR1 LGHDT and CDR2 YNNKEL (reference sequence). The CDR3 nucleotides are TGTGCCAGCAGCCAGCCCTCCCCTACCAAGCAATCGGACTATGGCTACACCTTC. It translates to CASSQPSPTKQSDYGYTF.

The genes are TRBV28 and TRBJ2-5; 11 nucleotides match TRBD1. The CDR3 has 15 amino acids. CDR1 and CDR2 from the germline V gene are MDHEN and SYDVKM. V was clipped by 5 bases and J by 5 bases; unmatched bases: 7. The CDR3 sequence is CASSRTGGLRETQYF. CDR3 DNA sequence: TGTGCCAGCAGTCGGACAGGGGGCCTTCGGGAGACCCAGTACTTC.

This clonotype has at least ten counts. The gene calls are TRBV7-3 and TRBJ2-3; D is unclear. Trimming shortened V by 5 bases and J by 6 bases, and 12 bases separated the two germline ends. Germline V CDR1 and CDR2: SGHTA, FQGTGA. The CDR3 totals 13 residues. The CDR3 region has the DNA TGTGCCAGCAGCCCCGCCCCGATGGATACGCAGTATTTT. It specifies CASSPAPMDTQYF.